The rows below give T cell receptor beta chains drawn from one sample of a study of CD8+ T cells in alopecia areata. The assay was immunoSEQ multiplex PCR, and TCRdb's table has in-frame clones only and misses some. The table has 150,000 to 180,000 clones, 40% to 60% seen once. The source material was CD8+ T cells sorted from blood, sampled at week 0. The receptors stem from a human donor with alopecia areata. Each CDR3 is given with its conserved first and last residue. A D gene is named only where the DNA matches it firmly.

j_call	d_call	v_call	cdr3_aa
TRBJ1-5	-	TRBV2	CASSDLPRSNQPQHF
TRBJ2-3	TRBD2	TRBV7-6	CASTPSGGVDTQYF
TRBJ2-2	TRBD2	TRBV10-3	CAISEPGLAVNTGELFF
TRBJ1-2	-	TRBV25-1	CASSGSPYGYTF
TRBJ2-7	-	TRBV29-1	CSVEVKVPYEQYF
TRBJ2-5	-	TRBV13	CASSLARAGETQYF
TRBJ2-1	-	TRBV7-8	CASSLVGNEQFF
TRBJ1-2	-	TRBV30	CAWSPGANYGYTF
TRBJ2-1	-	TRBV25-1	CASSTGLGGHEQFF
TRBJ2-7	-	TRBV29-1	CSVETASSYEQYF
TRBJ1-1	TRBD1	TRBV19	CASITGGPNTEAFF
TRBJ1-1	-	TRBV23-1	CASSGRRMNTEAFF
TRBJ1-1	TRBD1	TRBV30	CAWTGTANTEAFF
TRBJ2-3	TRBD1	TRBV7-9	CASSLEQGASDTQYF
TRBJ1-1	-	TRBV4-3	CASSQEPQGRTEAFF
TRBJ2-7	-	TRBV25-1	CAVGEQYF
TRBJ1-1	-	TRBV4-3	CASTDRMNTEAFF
TRBJ2-5	-	TRBV4-3	CASSQEVAGETQYF
TRBJ2-1	TRBD2	TRBV29-1	CSVLGEGLEQFF
TRBJ2-3	TRBD2	TRBV5-1	CASSLASGRDTQYF
TRBJ2-3	-	TRBV2	CASSEAGGEQYF
TRBJ1-2	-	TRBV19	CASSIGLGSDGYTF
TRBJ2-3	-	TRBV13	CASSLSQGPTDTQYF
TRBJ1-2	-	TRBV25-1	CASSGVEASNGYTF
TRBJ2-1	-	TRBV6-5	CASSYSLGNEQFF
TRBJ2-3	-	TRBV28	CASSSRGGDTQYF
TRBJ2-3	-	TRBV28	CASSPVPDTQYF
TRBJ1-1	TRBD1	TRBV7-9	CASSLSTGTVNTEAFF
TRBJ1-5	TRBD1	TRBV7-9	CASSLGQGGANQPQHF
TRBJ2-3	TRBD1	TRBV6-6	CASSYRDSSAQYF
TRBJ1-2	TRBD1	TRBV30	CAWSVTGGELDGYTF
TRBJ2-2	-	TRBV7-3	CASSLVTGELFF
TRBJ2-7	-	TRBV4-3	CASSQDQEGQQYF
TRBJ1-2	-	TRBV7-9	CASSPEGRGYTF
TRBJ2-7	-	TRBV30	CAWSVGVRGEQYF
TRBJ1-1	TRBD1	TRBV18	CASSLDPGQVNTEAFF
TRBJ2-2	-	TRBV4-3	CASSLRSLSGELFF
TRBJ2-7	-	TRBV7-8	CASSVGLAATYEQYF
TRBJ1-2	-	TRBV29-1	CSTTEGLKGYTF
TRBJ1-1	TRBD1	TRBV27	CASSSTGYTEAFF
TRBJ2-1	-	TRBV4-3	CASSQDSSGTDNEQFF
TRBJ2-3	TRBD1	TRBV11-2	CASSSDRVEKNTQYF
TRBJ1-5	-	TRBV13	CASSLMNQPQHF
TRBJ1-4	-	TRBV5-1	CASSLVGADEKLFF
TRBJ2-7	-	TRBV6-5	CASSEAFNYEQYF
TRBJ2-7	-	TRBV29-1	CSVETRAYEQYF
TRBJ1-6	-	TRBV30	CALGSPLHF
TRBJ1-5	-	TRBV5-6	CASSDSHNQPQHF
TRBJ2-2	-	TRBV28	CASSFGSSAGELFF
TRBJ2-3	-	TRBV10-2	CASSDVSADTQYF